These T cell receptor beta chains were read from a single sample in a study of blood T cell repertoires in COVID-19. Clones were sequenced by immunoSEQ multiplex PCR, and TCRdb holds only the in-frame ones, with some missing. The sample includes roughly 250,000 clones, roughly 87% seen only once; the top ten take over 6%. Input material: PBMCs or T cells enriched from blood (not recorded which). Source of these receptors: a woman aged 25 to 39 with acute COVID-19. Both conserved end residues are part of each CDR3.

v_gene	j_gene	CDR3aa
TRBV5-1	TRBJ1-2	CASRDGQDYGYTF
TRBV6-6	TRBJ2-7	CASRPFLAGLYEQYF
TRBV28	TRBJ1-4	CASSPVRGGVPEKLFF
TRBV6-5	TRBJ1-2	CATTVGRPNYGYTF
TRBV6-5	TRBJ2-4	CASSSRNIQYF
TRBV25-1	TRBJ2-6	CASSEYAVAGANVLTF
TRBV7-6	TRBJ1-4	CASSLRATNEKLFF
TRBV6-1	TRBJ2-7	CASSETQTGSYEQYF
TRBV19	TRBJ1-1	CASSPRTGVGTEAFF
TRBV6-5	TRBJ1-1	CASSYRGGILTEAFF
TRBV7-8	TRBJ1-2	CASSPGQGNSGYTF
TRBV19	TRBJ1-1	CASGLRNTEAFF
TRBV9	TRBJ2-1	CASSMTGLAVEQFF
TRBV30	TRBJ1-2	CAWREGHAFEGYTF
TRBV7-3	TRBJ2-7	CASSLHSYEQYF
TRBV3-1/TRBV3-2	TRBJ2-5	CASSQDWGEETQYF
TRBV19	TRBJ2-7	CASSPSGQTGTYEQYF
TRBV6-2/TRBV6-3	TRBJ2-6	CASSYRPGQGAGANVLTF
TRBV19	TRBJ1-1	CASRPYRENTEAFF
TRBV7-2	TRBJ2-1	CASSYRDRGANEQFF
TRBV23-1	TRBJ2-5	CASTYRDRGPYLYQETQYF
TRBV7-8	TRBJ2-7	CASLGGSYEQYF
TRBV4-1	TRBJ2-7	CASSQGMGQGTEQYF
TRBV7-9	TRBJ1-2	CASSPSDRAGGYTF
TRBV19	TRBJ1-5	CASSPRQRGAQHF
TRBV6-1	TRBJ1-2	CASSDLIRSGGYTF
TRBV5-6	TRBJ1-2	CASSRGTFTQYGYTF
TRBV21-1	TRBJ1-2	CASSKAFHRGPFTF
TRBV24-1	TRBJ2-5	CATSDFGGARGETQYF
TRBV6-5	TRBJ1-5	CASSGRENQPQHF
TRBV7-2	TRBJ1-1	CASSVHLRVRTEAFF